The next 20 T cell receptor beta chains were all read from a single sample in a study of regulatory T cells in long-lasting Graves disease. The time point denotes: persistent/refractory GD, antithyroid drugs over 5 years with positive TRAb. Preparation of the TCR library used RNA extracted from PBMCs. To make TCR beta libraries, researchers used iRepertoire HTBI primers and Arm-PCR of CDR3 regions. TCRdb redid the calling of the multiplex PCR reads with MiXCR, one entry per CDR3 protein. The repertoire has about 420,000 distinct CDR3 sequences, about 25% of them found once; the top ten carry 26%. The material was peripheral blood mononuclear cells (PBMCs), obtained when the disease was refractory, from a patient treated with antithyroid drugs. These TCRs come from a female donor with Graves disease.

This clonotype showed up many times. The chain couples TRBV6-2 or TRBV6-3 to TRBJ2-4; TRBD2 matches at 13 bases. CDR1 and CDR2 from the germline V gene are MNHEY and SVGEGT. The CDR3 consists of 15 residues. V dropped 2 bases and J dropped 8; count of bases not matched to a gene: 3. This CDR3 is CASSYGLAGEDIQYF. The CDR3, as DNA: TGTGCCAGCAGTTACGGACTAGCGGGAGAGGACATTCAGTACTTC.

The chain is built from TRBV19 and TRBJ1-1; no reliable D call. Per germline, CDR1 LNHDA and CDR2 SQIVND (reference sequence). The V and J ends lost 6 bases and 0 bases respectively, with 8 bases between them. CDR3 length: 13 residues. DNA for the CDR3: TGTGCCAGTAGCCGAAAGCTGAACACTGAAGCTTTCTTT. It translates to CASSRKLNTEAFF.

This chain connects TRBV2 to TRBJ2-5, with 8 nucleotides matching TRBD1. The V gene's germline CDR1 is SNHLY and CDR2 FYNNEI. After removal of 7 bases from V and 3 bases from J, the junction contained 7 bases not matched to a gene. The CDR3 has 14 amino acids. Written as DNA, the CDR3 is TGTGCCAGCAAGAACTCACAGGGGGAAGAGACCCAGTACTTC. This translates into CASKNSQGEETQYF.

The V and J genes are TRBV2 and TRBJ2-7; no firm D call. Germline V lookup: CDR1 SNHLY, CDR2 FYNNEI. V gave up 8 bases and J gave up 2 bases, with 10 bases separating them. The CDR3 consists of 12 residues. CDR3 coding DNA: TGTGCCAGCGGGTATGGGCCCTACGAGCAGTACTTC. Its translation: CASGYGPYEQYF.

There are a few counts of this clonotype. CDR3 amino acids: CASSQDIRAPSYEQYF. The CDR3 bases are TGCGCCAGCAGCCAAGATATCAGGGCCCCCTCCTACGAGCAGTACTTC. The chain employs TRBV4-3 and TRBJ2-7, with a possible D match to TRBD1 (5 bases). CDR1 is LGHNA, CDR2 YSLEER, per germline. The CDR3 sequence is 16 residues long. The V end was cut by 0 bases, the J end by 0 bases, with 12 bases between.

This clonotype has at least ten counts. The chain joins TRBV6-2 or TRBV6-3 to TRBJ1-5; D ambiguous. The length of the CDR3 is 15 residues. Germline assignment: CDR1 MNHEY and CDR2 SVGEGT. Trimming took off 5 bases at V and 7 bases at J, with 18 bases between the two ends. For the CDR3, the DNA is TGTGCCAGCAGTGAAGAGGTAGTGGGAGGGCAGCCCCAGCATTTT. Its protein is CASSEEVVGGQPQHF.

The genes are TRBV7-6 and TRBJ2-2; possible D gene TRBD2, 6 bases. The CDR3 loop spans 15 amino acids. CDR1 SGHVS and CDR2 FNYEAQ come from the germline V gene. V was shortened by 5 bases and J by 0 bases, with 10 bases between the two germline ends. CDR3 in DNA: TGTGCCAGCAGCCCCAGCGGGCCGAACACCGGGGAGCTGTTTTTT. Translation: CASSPSGPNTGELFF.

V and J are TRBV27 and TRBJ1-5; 9 positions match TRBD1. After removal of 5 bases from V and 3 bases from J, the junction contained 8 bases not matched to a gene. Looked up from germline, CDR1 is MNHEY and CDR2 is SMNVEV (reference sequence). The CDR3 runs to 16 residues. CDR3 DNA: TGTGCCAGCAGTACGCTGGGACAGGGAATCAATCAGCCCCAGCATTTT. It encodes CASSTLGQGINQPQHF.

This clonotype was seen just once. A much bigger clone sits one base away, suggesting this may be a read error. The gene calls are TRBV6-2 or TRBV6-3 and TRBJ2-7; D is uncertain. CDR3 length: 13 residues. Germline CDR1 reads MNHEY; CDR2 reads SVGEGT. Trimming pared 2 bases from V and 6 bases from J, leaving 11 bases between. The CDR3: CASSYGSRPEQYF. The DNA for the CDR3 is TGTGCCAGCAGTTACGGCTCTCGACCCGAGCAGTACTTC.

The V and J genes are TRBV7-8 and TRBJ1-2, with D hard to call. V was pared by 0 bases and J by 6 bases, with 17 bases between. This CDR3 is 16 amino acids long. The germline V gene has CDR1 SGHVS and CDR2 FQNEAQ. The CDR3 loop reads CASSLARVLVSNGYTF. The CDR3, as DNA: TGTGCCAGCAGCTTAGCGAGGGTTTTGGTCAGCAATGGCTACACCTTC.

The genes are TRBV7-9 and TRBJ1-5; a weak D match, TRBD1 (5 bases). The V and J ends lost 1 base and 7 bases respectively, with 17 bases between them. This CDR3 is 16 amino acids long. Germline V gene data show CDR1 as SEHNR and CDR2 as FQNEAQ (reference sequence). The CDR3 protein is CASSLEIVGAWQPQHF. In DNA form, the CDR3 reads TGTGCCAGCAGCTTAGAAATAGTTGGGGCTTGGCAGCCCCAGCATTTT.

This chain uses TRBV29-1 with TRBJ2-6; perhaps D is TRBD1 or TRBD2 (5 bases each). This CDR3 contains 15 residues. The germline V and J ends were trimmed by 6 bases and 4 bases, with 16 bases remaining between them. Germline loops: CDR1 SQVTM, CDR2 ANQGSEA. This CDR3 reads CSVGRSGPGANVLTF. The CDR3, as DNA: TGCAGCGTGGGGCGTTCGGGACCCGGGGCCAACGTCCTGACTTTC.

This clonotype was seen ten or more times. The chain joins TRBV28 to TRBJ2-7; weak D call: TRBD2 (6 bases). This CDR3 is 15 amino acids long. The V end was cut by 7 bases, the J end by 3 bases, with 19 bases between. From germline, CDR1 is MDHEN and CDR2 SYDVKM. The chain's CDR3 is CASTPRGEVGYEQYF. DNA for the CDR3: TGTGCCAGCACCCCCCGAGGGGAGGTTGGCTACGAGCAGTACTTC.

The J gene is TRBJ1-2, the V gene TRBV18; 8 bases match TRBD1. The V segment lost 3 bases and the J segment 4 bases; nucleotides outside the gene matches: 13. The CDR3 length is 17 residues. Germline V gene lookup returns CDR1 KGHSH and CDR2 LQKENI. The CDR3: CASSPPSLAGTGYGYTF. In nucleotides, the CDR3 is TGTGCCAGCTCACCCCCTTCACTTGCCGGGACAGGCTATGGCTACACCTTC. The full variable domain, with the rest looked up from reference TRBV18 and TRBJ1-2, is NAGVMQNPRHLVRRRGQEARLRCSPMKGHSHVYWYRQLPEEGLKFMVYLQKENIIDESGMPKERFSAEFPKEGPSILRIQQVVRGDSAAYFCASSPPSLAGTGYGYTFGSGTRLTVV.

The chain is built from TRBV27 and TRBJ1-6, with TRBD1 as a possible D gene (5 bases). CDR1 and CDR2 from the germline V gene are MNHEY and SMNVEV (reference sequence). The CDR3 loop spans 16 amino acids. V was shortened by 6 bases and J by 7 bases, with 19 bases between the two germline ends. As DNA, the CDR3 is TGTGCCAGCAGGGCAAGGCTTCGGGACTACAATTCACCCCTCCACTTT. Protein: CASRARLRDYNSPLHF.

The rearrangement joins TRBV2 to TRBJ1-5, with D perhaps TRBD1 (6 bases). CDR1 and CDR2 from the germline V gene are SNHLY and FYNNEI. The V end was cut by 8 bases, the J end by 2 bases, with 16 bases between. CDR3 length: 15 amino acids. CDR3 in amino acids: CASGDKFSGNQPQHF. DNA of the CDR3: TGTGCCAGCGGGGACAAGTTCTCGGGCAATCAGCCCCAGCATTTT.

This clonotype was recorded at least ten times. This chain uses TRBV2 with TRBJ1-1; a possible D gene is TRBD1 (5 bases). V was shortened by 6 bases and J by 5 bases, with 13 bases between the two germline ends. The CDR3 sequence is 13 residues long. Germline V lookup: CDR1 SNHLY, CDR2 FYNNEI. CDR3 region: CASRGTQGTEAFF. CDR3 DNA: TGTGCCAGCAGAGGGACCCAAGGGACTGAAGCTTTCTTT.

About this clonotype itself: Relative to the germline gene, one junction end is altered; a read error may explain this. The genes are TRBV28 and TRBJ1-2; D unresolved. The CDR3 sequence is 19 residues long. The germline CDR1 and CDR2 sequences are MDHEN and SYDVKM. As DNA, the CDR3 is TGTGCCGGCAGTTTGGCAACCCGGGGTTCATTAGCGGCTAACTATGGCTACACCTTC. Amino acids: CAGSLATRGSLAANYGYTF.

A few counts support this clonotype. The chain joins TRBV20-1 to TRBJ2-7; TRBD2 agrees at 10 bases. Germline loops: CDR1 DFQATT, CDR2 SNEGSKA (reference sequence). The CDR3 runs 13 residues. Germline trimming cut 3 bases from V and 3 bases from J; bases unmatched to any gene: 2. CDR3 in DNA: TGCAGTGCTAGCCGACTAGCGGGCTACGAGCAGTACTTC. Translating gives CSASRLAGYEQYF.

V is TRBV11-1 and J is TRBJ2-7, with D perhaps TRBD1 (5 bases). The CDR3 is 13 amino acids. V lost 5 bases to trimming and J lost 3 bases, with 11 bases between them. Germline-derived CDR1 and CDR2 are SGHAT and FQDESV (reference sequence). CDR3 region: CASSHRTLYEQYF. The CDR3 coding sequence is TGTGCCAGCAGCCACCGGACACTCTACGAGCAGTACTTC.